The present T cell receptor beta chain was sequenced within a study of blood T cell repertoires in COVID-19 (TCRdb year 2020). In the study overall: Collaborator samples came from the United States, Italy and Spain and covered acute and convalescent phases of COVID-19. The prospective study material was composed of cDNA or gDNA derived from T cells, B-cell-depleted T cells, or PBMCs. Where available, HLA class I and class II types were obtained from metadata supplied by the sample provider rather than from assay-based typing. Subjects who had been exposed to COVID-19, were actively infected with it, or had recovered from it provided the deeply sampled blood TCRbeta repertoires that made up the dataset. Sample metadata almost always included a de-identified subject ID, COVID-19 status, age in years and sex. The repertoires were released in a freely available public database meant as a resource for research on the immune response to SARS-CoV-2. The samples were drawn from two sources: the first 160 participants of the ongoing ImmuneRACE study, and 950 to 1,500 subjects contributed by 6 global collaborators. Findings and caveats that apply to the study as a whole: The amount of clinical and demographic metadata varied by source and participant and was provided uncurated.

The immunoSEQ Assay, a bias-controlled multiplex PCR, was used to amplify TCRbeta CDR3 regions from genomic DNA. Processing in the source paper ran as follows. The number of nucleated cells in each sample was estimated by amplification of reference gene primers within the assay. Sequence reads were collapsed and filtered to measure the absolute abundance of every unique TCRbeta CDR3 rearrangement. Productive Simpson clonality was computed per sample as the square root of Simpson's diversity index over productive rearrangements. TCRdb limited this immuneACCESS table to in-frame rearrangements with V and J called. A share of clones is missing; checked studies link under half to unresolved V genes, and the rest is unexplained. The V and J calls and clone size were taken over from that table, and D and trimming were inferred from the DNA. This sample comprises 150,000 or so clones, about four fifths of them detected only once. The ten largest clones capture approximately 16% of the sample.

From cysteine to phenylalanine, the CDR3 is 15 amino acids long. Only the CDR3 part of the read is kept: 45 bases, read in frame from the first base. The germline V gene yields SGHRS for CDR1 and YFSETQ for CDR2. Unmatched junction bases come to 2, with V trimmed by 4 bases and J by 0 bases. With regard to this clone: Its antigen is currently not known. The sample holds no much larger clone one base away, and base qualities are not on file.

Collaborating institutions collected whole blood in K2EDTA tubes following their own protocols. For TCRbeta analysis, collaborator samples were shipped as frozen whole blood, as isolated PBMCs, or as DNA extracted from either sample type. Sequenced: peripheral blood. This sequence originates from a human donor with acute or convalescent COVID-19. The donor label of this sample is uncertain. The chain couples TRBV5-1 to TRBJ1-3, with 9 bases aligning to TRBD1. The CDR3 here reads CASSETGGSGNTIYF. The nucleotides read TGCGCCAGCAGCGAGACAGGGGGCTCTGGAAACACCATATATTTT.